The entry that follows covers one T cell receptor beta chain sequence. Only in-frame clones appear in the TCRdb table, and some are missing; sequencing was by immunoSEQ multiplex PCR. The sample lists roughly 400,000 clones; approximately 90% were seen once. This entry is derived from a study of control samples from healthy donors and cancer patients. Sequenced sample: PBMCs. This sequence was found in a man between 40 and 49 years old with head and neck cancer.

The CDR3: CASSPPNDRAGETQYF. The CDR3 DNA reads TGTGCCAGCTCACCACCGAATGACAGGGCGGGTGAGACCCAGTACTTC. The rearrangement joins TRBV18 to TRBJ2-5; TRBD1 agrees at 7 bases. Unmatched junction bases numbered 9, after V lost 0 bases and J lost 5 bases. This CDR3 spans 16 amino acids. CDR1 is KGHSH, CDR2 LQKENI, per germline.